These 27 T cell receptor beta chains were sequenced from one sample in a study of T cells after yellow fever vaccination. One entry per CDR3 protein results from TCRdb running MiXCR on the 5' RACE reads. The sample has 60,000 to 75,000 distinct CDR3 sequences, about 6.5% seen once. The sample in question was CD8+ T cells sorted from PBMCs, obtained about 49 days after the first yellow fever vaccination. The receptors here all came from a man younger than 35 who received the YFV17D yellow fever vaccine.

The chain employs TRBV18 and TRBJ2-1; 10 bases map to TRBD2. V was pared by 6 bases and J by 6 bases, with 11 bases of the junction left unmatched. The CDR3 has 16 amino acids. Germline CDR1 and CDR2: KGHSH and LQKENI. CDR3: CASSSDSGGAGNEQFF. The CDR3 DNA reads TGTGCCAGCTCGTCGGACAGCGGGGGGGCCGGCAATGAGCAGTTCTTC.

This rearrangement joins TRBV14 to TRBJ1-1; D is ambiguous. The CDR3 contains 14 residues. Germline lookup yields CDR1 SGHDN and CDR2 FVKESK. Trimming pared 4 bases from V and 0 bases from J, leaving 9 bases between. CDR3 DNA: TGTGCCAGCAGCCTGTTAGACATGAACACTGAAGCTTTCTTT. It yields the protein CASSLLDMNTEAFF.

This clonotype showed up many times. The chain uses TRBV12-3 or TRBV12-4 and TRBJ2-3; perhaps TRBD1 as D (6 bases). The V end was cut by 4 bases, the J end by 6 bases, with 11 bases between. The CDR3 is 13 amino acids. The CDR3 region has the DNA TGTGCCAGCAGTTCCAACAGGGTTGATACGCAGTATTTT. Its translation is CASSSNRVDTQYF.

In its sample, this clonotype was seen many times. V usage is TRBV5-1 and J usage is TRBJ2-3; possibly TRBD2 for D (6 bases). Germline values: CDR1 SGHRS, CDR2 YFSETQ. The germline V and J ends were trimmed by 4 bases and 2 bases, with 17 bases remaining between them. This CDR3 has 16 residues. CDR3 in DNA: TGCGCCAGCAGCGTGGGGGGTGACAGCTTCACAGATACGCAGTATTTT. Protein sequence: CASSVGGDSFTDTQYF.

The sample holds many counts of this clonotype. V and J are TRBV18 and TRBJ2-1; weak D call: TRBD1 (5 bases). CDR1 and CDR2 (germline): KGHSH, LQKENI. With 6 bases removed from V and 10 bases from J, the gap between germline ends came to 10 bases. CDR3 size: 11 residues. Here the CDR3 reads CASSPGHEQFF. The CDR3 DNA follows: TGTGCCAGCTCCCCAGGACACGAGCAGTTCTTC.

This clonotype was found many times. The CDR3 spells CSVDDFEAFF. CDR3 sequence (DNA): TGCAGCGTTGATGATTTTGAAGCTTTCTTT. The rearrangement links TRBV29-1 to TRBJ1-1, with D unclear. This CDR3 spans 10 amino acids. Trimming left V 3 bases short and J 7 bases short, with 6 bases between. In germline, CDR1 is SQVTM, CDR2 ANQGSEA.

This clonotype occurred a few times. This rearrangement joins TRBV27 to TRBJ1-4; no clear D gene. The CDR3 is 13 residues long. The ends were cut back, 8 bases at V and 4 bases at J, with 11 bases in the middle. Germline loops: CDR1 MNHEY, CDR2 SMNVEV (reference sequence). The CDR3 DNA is TGTGCCAGCGGAGGTCCGTATAATGAAAAACTGTTTTTT. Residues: CASGGPYNEKLFF.

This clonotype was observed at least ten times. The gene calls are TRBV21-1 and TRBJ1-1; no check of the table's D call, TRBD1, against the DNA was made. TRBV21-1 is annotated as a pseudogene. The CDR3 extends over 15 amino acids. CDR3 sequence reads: CASSNRDRGNTEAFF. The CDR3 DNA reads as TGTGCCAGCAGCAATAGGGACAGGGGGAACACTGAAGCTTTCTTT.

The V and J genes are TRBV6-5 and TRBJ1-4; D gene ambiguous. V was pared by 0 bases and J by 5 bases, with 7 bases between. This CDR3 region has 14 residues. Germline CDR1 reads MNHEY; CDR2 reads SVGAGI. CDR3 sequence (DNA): TGTGCCAGCAGTTACTCGTCGGGGAATGAAAAACTGTTTTTT. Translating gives CASSYSSGNEKLFF.

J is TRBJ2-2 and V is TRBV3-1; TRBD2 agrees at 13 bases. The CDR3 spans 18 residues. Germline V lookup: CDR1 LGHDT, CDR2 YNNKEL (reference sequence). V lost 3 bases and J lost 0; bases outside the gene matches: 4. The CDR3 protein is CASSHGLAGATNTGELFF. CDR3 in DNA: TGTGCCAGCAGCCACGGACTAGCGGGGGCCACGAACACCGGGGAGCTGTTTTTT. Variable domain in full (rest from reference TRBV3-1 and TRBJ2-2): DTAVSQTPKYLVTQMGNDKSIKCEQNLGHDTMYWYKQDSKKFLKIMFSYNNKELIINETVPNRFSPKSPDKAHLNLHINSLELGDSAVYFCASSHGLAGATNTGELFFGEGSRLTVL.

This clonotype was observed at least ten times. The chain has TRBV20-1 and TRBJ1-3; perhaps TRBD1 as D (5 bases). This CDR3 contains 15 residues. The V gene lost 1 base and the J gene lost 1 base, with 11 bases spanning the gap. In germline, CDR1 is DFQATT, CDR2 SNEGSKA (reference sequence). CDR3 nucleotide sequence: TGCAGTGCTAGAGGGTTGGGGGGGTCTGGAAACACCATATATTTT. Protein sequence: CSARGLGGSGNTIYF.

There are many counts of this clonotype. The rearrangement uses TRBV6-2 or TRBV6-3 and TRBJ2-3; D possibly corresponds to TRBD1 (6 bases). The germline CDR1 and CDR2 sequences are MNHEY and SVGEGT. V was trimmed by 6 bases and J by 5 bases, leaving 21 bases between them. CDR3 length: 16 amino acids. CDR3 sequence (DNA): TGTGCCAGCAGCCCCGACAGGACGGAGGCGGAAGATACGCAGTATTTT. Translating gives CASSPDRTEAEDTQYF.

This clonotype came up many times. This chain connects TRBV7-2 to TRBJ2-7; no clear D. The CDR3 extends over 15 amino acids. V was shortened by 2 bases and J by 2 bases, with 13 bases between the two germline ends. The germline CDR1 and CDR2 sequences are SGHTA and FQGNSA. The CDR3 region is CASSLYLGQTYEQYF. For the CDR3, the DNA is TGTGCCAGCAGCTTATACTTGGGCCAGACCTACGAGCAGTACTTC.

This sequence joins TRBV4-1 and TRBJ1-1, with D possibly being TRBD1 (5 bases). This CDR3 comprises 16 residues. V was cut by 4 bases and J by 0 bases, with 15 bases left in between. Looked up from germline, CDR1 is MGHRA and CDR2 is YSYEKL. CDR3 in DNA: TGCGCCAGCAGCCTAAGCGGGACCAACTTGAACACTGAAGCTTTCTTT. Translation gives CASSLSGTNLNTEAFF.

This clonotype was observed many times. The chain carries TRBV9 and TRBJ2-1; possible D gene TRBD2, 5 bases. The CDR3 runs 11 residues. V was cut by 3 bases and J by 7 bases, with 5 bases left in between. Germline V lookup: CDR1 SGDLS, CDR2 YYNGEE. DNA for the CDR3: TGTGCCAGCAGCGCGGGAAATGAGCAGTTCTTC. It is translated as CASSAGNEQFF.

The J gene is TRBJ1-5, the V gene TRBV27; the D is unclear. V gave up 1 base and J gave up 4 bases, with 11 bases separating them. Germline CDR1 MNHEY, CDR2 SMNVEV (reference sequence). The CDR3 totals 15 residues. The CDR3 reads CASSLFPHRNQPQHF. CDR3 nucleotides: TGTGCCAGCAGTTTATTTCCTCATAGGAATCAGCCCCAGCATTTT.

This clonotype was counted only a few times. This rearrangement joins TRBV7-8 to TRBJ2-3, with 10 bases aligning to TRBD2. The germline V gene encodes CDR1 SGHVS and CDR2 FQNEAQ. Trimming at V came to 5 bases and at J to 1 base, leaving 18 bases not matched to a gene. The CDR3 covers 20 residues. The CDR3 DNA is TGTGCCAGCAGCCACAATTCCCGGGCTAGCGGGGGTATCCGCACAGATACGCAGTATTTT. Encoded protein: CASSHNSRASGGIRTDTQYF.

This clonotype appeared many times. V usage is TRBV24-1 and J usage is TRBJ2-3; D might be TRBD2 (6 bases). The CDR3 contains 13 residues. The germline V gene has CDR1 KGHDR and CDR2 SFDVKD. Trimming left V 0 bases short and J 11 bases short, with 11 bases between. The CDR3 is CATSDLQWGEQYF. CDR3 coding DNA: TGTGCCACCAGTGATTTGCAGTGGGGGGAGCAGTATTTT.

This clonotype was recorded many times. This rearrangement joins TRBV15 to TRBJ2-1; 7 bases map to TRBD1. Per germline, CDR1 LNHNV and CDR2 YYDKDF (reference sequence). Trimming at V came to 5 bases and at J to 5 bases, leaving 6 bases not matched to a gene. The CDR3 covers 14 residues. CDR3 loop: CATSFWDSNNEQFF. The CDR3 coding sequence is TGTGCCACCAGCTTCTGGGACAGTAACAATGAGCAGTTCTTC.

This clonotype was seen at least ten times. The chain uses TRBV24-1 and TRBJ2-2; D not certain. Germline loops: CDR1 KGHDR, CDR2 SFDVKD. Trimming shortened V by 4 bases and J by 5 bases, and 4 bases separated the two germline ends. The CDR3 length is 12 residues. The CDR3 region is CATSEVTGELFF. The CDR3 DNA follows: TGTGCCACCAGTGAAGTAACCGGGGAGCTGTTTTTT.

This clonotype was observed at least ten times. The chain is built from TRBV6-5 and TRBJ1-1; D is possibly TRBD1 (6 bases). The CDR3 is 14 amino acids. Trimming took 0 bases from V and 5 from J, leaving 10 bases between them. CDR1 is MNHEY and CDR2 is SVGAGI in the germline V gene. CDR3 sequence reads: CASSYSGGHTEAFF. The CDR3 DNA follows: TGTGCCAGCAGTTACTCGGGGGGGCATACTGAAGCTTTCTTT.

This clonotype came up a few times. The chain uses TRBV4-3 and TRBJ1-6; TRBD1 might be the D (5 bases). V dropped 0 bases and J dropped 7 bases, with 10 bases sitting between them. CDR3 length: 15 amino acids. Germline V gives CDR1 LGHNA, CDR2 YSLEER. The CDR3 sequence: CASSQDEGTNSPLHF. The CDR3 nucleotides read TGCGCCAGCAGCCAAGATGAGGGGACCAATTCACCCCTCCACTTT.

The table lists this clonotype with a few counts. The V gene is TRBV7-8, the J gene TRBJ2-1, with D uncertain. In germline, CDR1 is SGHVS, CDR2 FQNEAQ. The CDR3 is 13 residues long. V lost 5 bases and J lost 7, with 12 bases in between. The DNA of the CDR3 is TGTGCCAGCAGCCCGGCCGAAGGGAATGAGCAGTTCTTC. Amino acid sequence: CASSPAEGNEQFF.

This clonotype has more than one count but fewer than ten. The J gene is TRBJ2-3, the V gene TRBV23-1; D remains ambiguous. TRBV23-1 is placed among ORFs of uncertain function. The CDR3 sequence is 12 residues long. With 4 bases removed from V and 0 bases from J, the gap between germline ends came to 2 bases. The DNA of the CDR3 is TGCGCCAGCAGTCGGAGCACAGATACGCAGTATTTT. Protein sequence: CASSRSTDTQYF.

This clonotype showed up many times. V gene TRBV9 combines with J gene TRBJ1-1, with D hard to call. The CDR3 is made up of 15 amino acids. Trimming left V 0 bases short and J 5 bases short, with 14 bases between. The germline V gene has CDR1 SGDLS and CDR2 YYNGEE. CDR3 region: CASSVAGLPGTEAFF. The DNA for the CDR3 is TGTGCCAGCAGCGTAGCTGGGCTCCCTGGGACTGAAGCTTTCTTT.

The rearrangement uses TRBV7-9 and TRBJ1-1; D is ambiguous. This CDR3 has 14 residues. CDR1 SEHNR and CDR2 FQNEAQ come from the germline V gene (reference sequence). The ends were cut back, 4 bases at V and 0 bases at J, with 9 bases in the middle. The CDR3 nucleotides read TGTGCCAGCAGCTCGGACGGACTGAACACTGAAGCTTTCTTT. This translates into CASSSDGLNTEAFF.

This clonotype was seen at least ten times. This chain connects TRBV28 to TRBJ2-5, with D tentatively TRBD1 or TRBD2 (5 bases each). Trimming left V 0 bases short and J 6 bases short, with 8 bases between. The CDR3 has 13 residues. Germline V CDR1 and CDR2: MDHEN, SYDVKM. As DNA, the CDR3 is TGTGCCAGCAGTTTATGGAGGGGACAGACCCAGTACTTC. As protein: CASSLWRGQTQYF.